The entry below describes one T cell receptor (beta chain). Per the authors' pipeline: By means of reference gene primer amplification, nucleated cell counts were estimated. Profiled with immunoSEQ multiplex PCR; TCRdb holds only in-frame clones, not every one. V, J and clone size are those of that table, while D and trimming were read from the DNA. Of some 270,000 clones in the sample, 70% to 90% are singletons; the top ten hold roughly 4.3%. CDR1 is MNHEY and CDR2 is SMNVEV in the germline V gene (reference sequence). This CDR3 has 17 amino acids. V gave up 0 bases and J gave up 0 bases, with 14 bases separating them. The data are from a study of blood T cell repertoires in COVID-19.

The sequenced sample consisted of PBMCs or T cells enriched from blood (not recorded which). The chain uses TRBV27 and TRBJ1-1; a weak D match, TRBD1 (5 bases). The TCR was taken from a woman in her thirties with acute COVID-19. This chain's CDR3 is CASSLSPGERLNTEAFF. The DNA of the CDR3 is TGTGCCAGCAGTTTATCGCCGGGGGAACGGTTGAACACTGAAGCTTTCTTT.